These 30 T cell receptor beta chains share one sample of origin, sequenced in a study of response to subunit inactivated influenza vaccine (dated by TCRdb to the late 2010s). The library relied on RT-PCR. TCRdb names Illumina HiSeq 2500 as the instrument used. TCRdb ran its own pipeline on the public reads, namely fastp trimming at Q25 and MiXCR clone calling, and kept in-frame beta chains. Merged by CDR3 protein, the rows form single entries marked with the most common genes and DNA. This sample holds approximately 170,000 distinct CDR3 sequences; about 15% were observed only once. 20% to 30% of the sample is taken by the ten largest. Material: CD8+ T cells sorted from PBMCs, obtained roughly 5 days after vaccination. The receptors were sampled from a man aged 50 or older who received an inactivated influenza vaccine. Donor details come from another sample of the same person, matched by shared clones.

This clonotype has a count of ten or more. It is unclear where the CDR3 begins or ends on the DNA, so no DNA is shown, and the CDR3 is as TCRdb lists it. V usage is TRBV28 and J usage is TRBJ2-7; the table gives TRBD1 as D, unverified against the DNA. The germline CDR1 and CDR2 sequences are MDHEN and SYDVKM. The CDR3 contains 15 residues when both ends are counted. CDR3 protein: CASSILGGALHEQYF.

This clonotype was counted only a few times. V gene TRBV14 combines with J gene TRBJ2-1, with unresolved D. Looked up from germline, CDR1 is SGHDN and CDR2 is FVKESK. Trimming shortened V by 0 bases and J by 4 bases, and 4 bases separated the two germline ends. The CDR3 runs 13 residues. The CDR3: CASSQEVYNEQFF. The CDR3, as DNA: TGTGCCAGCAGCCAAGAAGTATACAATGAGCAGTTCTTC. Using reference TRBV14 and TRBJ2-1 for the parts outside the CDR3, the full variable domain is EAGVTQFPSHSVIEKGQTVTLRCDPISGHDNLYWYRRVMGKEIKFLLHFVKESKQDESGMPNNRFLAERTGGTYSTLKVQPAELEDSGVYFCASSQEVYNEQFFGPGTRLTVL.

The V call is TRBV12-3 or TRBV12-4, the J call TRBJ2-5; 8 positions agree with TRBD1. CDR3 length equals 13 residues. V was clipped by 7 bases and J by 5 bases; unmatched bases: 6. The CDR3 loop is CASTRQGRETQYF. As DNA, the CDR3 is TGTGCCAGCACCCGACAGGGGAGGGAGACCCAGTACTTC.

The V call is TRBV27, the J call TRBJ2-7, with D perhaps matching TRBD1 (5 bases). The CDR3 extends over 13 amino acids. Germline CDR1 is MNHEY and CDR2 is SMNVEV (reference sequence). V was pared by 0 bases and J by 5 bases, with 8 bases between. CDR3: CASSLSRVHEQYF. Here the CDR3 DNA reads TGTGCCAGCAGTTTATCCAGGGTCCACGAGCAGTACTTC.

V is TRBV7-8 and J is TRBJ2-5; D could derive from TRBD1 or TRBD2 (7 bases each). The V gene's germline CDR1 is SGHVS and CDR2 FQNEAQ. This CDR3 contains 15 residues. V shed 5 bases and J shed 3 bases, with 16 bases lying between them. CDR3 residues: CASSPRGGGEETQYF. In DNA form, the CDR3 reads TGTGCCAGCAGCCCCCGGGGAGGGGGCGAAGAGACCCAGTACTTC.

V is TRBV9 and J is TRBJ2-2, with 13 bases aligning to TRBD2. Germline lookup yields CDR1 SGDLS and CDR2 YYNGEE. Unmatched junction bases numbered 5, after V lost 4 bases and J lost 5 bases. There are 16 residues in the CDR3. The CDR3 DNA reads TGTGCCAGCAGCTCCACTAGCGGGGGGGCTACCGGGGAGCTGTTTTTT. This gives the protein CASSSTSGGATGELFF.

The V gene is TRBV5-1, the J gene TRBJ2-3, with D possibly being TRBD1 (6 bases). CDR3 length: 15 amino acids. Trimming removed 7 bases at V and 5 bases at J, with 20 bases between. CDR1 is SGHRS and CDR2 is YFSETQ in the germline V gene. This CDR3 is CASRPSRTVKDTQYF. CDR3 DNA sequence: TGCGCCAGCCGCCCGAGCCGGACAGTAAAAGATACGCAGTATTTT.

DNA for the CDR3: TGTGCCAGCAGCACGGACAGGACATCCTACAATGAGCAGTTCTTC. Encoded protein: CASSTDRTSYNEQFF. The chain links TRBV7-9 to TRBJ2-1, with 7 bases fitting TRBD1. CDR1 is SEHNR, CDR2 FQNEAQ, per germline (reference sequence). V gave up 5 bases and J gave up 1 base; unmatched junction bases: 5. There are 15 residues in the CDR3.

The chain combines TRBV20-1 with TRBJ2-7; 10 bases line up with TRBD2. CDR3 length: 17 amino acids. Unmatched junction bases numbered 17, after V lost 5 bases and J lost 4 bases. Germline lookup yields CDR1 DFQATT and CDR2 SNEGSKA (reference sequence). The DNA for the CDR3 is TGCAGTGCTGCCCGGGCTAGCGGGAGTTCTCGTTGGTACGAGCAGTACTTC. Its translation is CSAARASGSSRWYEQYF.

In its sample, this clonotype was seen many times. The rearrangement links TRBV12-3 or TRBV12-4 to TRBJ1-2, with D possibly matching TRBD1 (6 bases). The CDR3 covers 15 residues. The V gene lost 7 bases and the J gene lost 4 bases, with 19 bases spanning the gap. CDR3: CASTTSRGRTYGYTF. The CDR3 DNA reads TGTGCCAGCACCACATCCAGGGGCCGCACCTATGGCTACACCTTC.

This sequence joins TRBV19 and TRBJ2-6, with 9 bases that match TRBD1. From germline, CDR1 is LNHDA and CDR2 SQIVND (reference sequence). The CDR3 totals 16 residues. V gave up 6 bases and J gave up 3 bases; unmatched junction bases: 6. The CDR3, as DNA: TGTGCCAGTAGCCCGGGACAGGGTGGTGGGGCCAACGTCCTGACTTTC. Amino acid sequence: CASSPGQGGGANVLTF.

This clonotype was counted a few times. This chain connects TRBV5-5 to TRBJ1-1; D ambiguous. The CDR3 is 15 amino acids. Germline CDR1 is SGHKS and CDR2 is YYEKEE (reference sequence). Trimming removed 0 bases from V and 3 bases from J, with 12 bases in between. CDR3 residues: CASSLGRIRDTEAFF. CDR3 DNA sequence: TGTGCCAGCAGCTTGGGGAGGATACGGGACACTGAAGCTTTCTTT.

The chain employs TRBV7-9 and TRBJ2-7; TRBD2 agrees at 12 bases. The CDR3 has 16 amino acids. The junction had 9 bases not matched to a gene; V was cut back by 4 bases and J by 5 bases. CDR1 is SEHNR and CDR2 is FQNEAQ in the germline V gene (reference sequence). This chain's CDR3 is CASSSPTSGGRHEQYF. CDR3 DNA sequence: TGTGCCAGCAGCTCGCCGACTAGCGGGGGTCGACACGAGCAGTACTTC.

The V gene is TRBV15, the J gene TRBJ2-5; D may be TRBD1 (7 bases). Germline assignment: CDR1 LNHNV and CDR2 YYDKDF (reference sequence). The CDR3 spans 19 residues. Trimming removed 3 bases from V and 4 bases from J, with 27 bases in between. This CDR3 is CATSSTTGVLAEPLETQYF. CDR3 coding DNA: TGTGCCACCAGCAGCACTACAGGGGTATTAGCGGAACCTCTAGAGACCCAGTACTTC.

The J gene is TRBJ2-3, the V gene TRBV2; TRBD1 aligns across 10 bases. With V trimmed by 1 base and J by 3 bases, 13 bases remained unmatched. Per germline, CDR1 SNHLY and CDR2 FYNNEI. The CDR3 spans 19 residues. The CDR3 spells CASSEDPEDRGFGTDTQYF. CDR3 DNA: TGTGCCAGCAGTGAAGACCCCGAGGACAGGGGGTTTGGGACAGATACGCAGTATTTT.

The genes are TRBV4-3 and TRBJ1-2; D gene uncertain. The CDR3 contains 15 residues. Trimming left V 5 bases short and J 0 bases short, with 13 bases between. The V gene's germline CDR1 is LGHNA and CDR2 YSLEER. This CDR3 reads CASSDGRGANYGYTF. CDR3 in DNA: TGCGCCAGCAGCGATGGACGGGGAGCTAACTATGGCTACACCTTC.

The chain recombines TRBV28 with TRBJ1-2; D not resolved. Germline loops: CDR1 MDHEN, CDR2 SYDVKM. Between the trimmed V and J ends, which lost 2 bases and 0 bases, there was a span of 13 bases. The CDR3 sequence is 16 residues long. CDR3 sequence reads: CASSLPNRASNYGYTF. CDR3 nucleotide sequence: TGTGCCAGCAGTTTACCTAACCGGGCCTCTAACTATGGCTACACCTTC.

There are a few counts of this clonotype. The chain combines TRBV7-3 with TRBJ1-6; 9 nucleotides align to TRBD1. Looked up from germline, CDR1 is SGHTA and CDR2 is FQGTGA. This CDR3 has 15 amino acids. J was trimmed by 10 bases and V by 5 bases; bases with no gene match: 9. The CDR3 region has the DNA TGTGCCAGCAGCATCGATTGGGACAGGGCCTCACCCCTCCACTTT. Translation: CASSIDWDRASPLHF.

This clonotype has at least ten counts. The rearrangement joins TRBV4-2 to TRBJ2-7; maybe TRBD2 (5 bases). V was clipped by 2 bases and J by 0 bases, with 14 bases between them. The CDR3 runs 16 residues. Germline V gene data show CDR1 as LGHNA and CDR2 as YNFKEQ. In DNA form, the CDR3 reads TGTGCCAGCAGCCAATTGGGCGGAGGCGGCTCCTACGAGCAGTACTTC. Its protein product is CASSQLGGGGSYEQYF.

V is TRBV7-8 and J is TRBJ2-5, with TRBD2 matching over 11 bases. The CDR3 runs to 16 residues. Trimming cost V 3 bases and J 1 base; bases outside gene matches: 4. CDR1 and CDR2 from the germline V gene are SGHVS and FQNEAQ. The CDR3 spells CASSFVTSGSQETQYF. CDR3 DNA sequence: TGTGCCAGCAGCTTCGTCACTAGCGGGAGCCAAGAGACCCAGTACTTC.

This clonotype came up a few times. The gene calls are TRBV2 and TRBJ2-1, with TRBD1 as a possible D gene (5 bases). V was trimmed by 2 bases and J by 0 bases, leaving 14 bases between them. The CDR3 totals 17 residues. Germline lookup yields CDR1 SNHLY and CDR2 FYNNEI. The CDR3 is CASSELGRDSSYNEQFF. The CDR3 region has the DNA TGTGCCAGCAGTGAACTCGGCAGGGATAGCTCCTACAATGAGCAGTTCTTC. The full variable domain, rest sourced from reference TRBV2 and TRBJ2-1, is EPEVTQTPSHQVTQMGQEVILRCVPISNHLYFYWYRQILGQKVEFLVSFYNNEISEKSEIFDDQFSVERPDGSNFTLKIRSTKLEDSAMYFCASSELGRDSSYNEQFFGPGTRLTVL.

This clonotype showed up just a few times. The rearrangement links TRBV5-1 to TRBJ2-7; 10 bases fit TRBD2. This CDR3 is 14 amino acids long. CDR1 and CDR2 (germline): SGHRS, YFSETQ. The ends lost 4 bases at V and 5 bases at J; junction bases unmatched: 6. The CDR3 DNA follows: TGCGCCAGCAGCCCACTAGCGGGGTTCAACGAGCAGTACTTC. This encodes CASSPLAGFNEQYF.

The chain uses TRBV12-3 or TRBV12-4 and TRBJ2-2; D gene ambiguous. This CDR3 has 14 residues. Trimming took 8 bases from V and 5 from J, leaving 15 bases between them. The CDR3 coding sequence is TGTGCCAGCGGCCCTCCGGAGTTGACCGGGGAGCTGTTTTTT. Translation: CASGPPELTGELFF.

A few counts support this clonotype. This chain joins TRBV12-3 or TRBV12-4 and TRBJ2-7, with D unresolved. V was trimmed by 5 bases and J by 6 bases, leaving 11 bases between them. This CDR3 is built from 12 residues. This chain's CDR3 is CASSKDGPEQYF. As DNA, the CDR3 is TGTGCCAGCAGTAAGGACGGTCCCGAGCAGTACTTC.

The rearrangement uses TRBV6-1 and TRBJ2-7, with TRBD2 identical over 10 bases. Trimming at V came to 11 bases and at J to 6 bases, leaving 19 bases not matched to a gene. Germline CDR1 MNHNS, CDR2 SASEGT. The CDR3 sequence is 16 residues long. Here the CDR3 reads CAAIPAGGSGSGEQYF. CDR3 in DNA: TGTGCCGCCATACCAGCGGGAGGGTCGGGATCCGGCGAGCAGTACTTC.

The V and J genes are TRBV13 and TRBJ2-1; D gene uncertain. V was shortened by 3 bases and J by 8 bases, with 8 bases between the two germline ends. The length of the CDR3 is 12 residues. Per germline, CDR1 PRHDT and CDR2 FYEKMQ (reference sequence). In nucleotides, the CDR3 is TGTGCCAGCAGCTTTGAGACGGATGAGCAGTTCTTC. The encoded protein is CASSFETDEQFF.

CDR3 bases: TGTGCCAGCAGTTCCTACCGGACTAGCGGGAGGGCCCGGGAGACCCAGTACTTC. Translating gives CASSSYRTSGRARETQYF. The rearrangement links TRBV28 to TRBJ2-5; 15 nucleotides match TRBD2. CDR1 and CDR2 (germline): MDHEN, SYDVKM. The CDR3 length is 18 residues. Trimming at V came to 4 bases and at J to 5 bases, leaving 11 bases not matched to a gene.

Here the CDR3 DNA reads TGTGCCAGCAGATTTCGACAGGGATGGAATGAGCAGTTCTTC. It is translated as CASRFRQGWNEQFF. J is TRBJ2-1 and V is TRBV6-1; TRBD1 aligns across 7 bases. The CDR3 is 14 residues long. Losses at the gene ends were 6 bases for V and 7 bases for J; bases not matched to a gene: 9. Germline CDR1 is MNHNS and CDR2 is SASEGT.

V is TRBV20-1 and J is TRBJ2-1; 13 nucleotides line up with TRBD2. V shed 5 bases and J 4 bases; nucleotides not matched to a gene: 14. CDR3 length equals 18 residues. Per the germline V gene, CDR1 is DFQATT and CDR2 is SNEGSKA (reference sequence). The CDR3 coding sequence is TGCAGTGCTGTAGGACTAGCGGGAGAGGGTACGCCTTACAATGAGCAGTTCTTC. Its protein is CSAVGLAGEGTPYNEQFF.

The CDR3 loop is CRVPRESPYNEQFF. The CDR3 DNA is TGCAGGGTACCCAGGGAGTCCCCCTACAATGAGCAGTTCTTC. The chain links TRBV20-1 to TRBJ2-1; D tentatively fits TRBD1 or TRBD2 (5 bases each). Germline V gives CDR1 DFQATT, CDR2 SNEGSKA (reference sequence). The CDR3 spans 14 residues.